The T cell receptor beta chain under discussion was sequenced for a study of T cells in tuberculosis. Regarding time point: new active TB diagnosis, blood taken before or within 7 days of starting treatment. Unmatched junction bases numbered 5, after V lost 1 base and J lost 3 bases. Per the germline V gene, CDR1 is SGHVS and CDR2 is FQNEAQ. The CDR3 extends over 17 amino acids. Clones were read by immunoSEQ multiplex PCR, and TCRdb kept only the in-frame ones, dropping some. The table records 25,000 to 35,000 clones, more than 75% of them present only once. The chain employs TRBV7-8 and TRBJ2-3, with 12 bases that match TRBD2. Sequences were derived from PBMCs, sampled at tuberculosis diagnosis. The TCR comes from an adult with tuberculosis. CDR3 loop: CASSLGLAGGLTDTQYF. The CDR3 region has the DNA TGTGCCAGCAGCTTAGGGCTAGCGGGGGGGTTGACAGATACGCAGTATTTT.